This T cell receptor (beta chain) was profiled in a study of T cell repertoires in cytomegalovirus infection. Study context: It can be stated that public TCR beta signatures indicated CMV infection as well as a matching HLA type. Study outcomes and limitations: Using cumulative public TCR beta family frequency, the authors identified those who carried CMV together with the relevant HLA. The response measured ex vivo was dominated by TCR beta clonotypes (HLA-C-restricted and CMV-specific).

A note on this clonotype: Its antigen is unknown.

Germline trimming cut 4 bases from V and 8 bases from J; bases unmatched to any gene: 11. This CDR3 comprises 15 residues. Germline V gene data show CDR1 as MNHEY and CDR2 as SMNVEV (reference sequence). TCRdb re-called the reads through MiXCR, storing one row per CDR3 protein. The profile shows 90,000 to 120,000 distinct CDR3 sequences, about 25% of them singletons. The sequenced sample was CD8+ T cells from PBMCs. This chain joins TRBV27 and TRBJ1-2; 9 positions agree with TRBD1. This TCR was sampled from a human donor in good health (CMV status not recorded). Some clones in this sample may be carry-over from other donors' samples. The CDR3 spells CASSWDRDSLLGYTF. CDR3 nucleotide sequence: TGTGCCAGCAGTTGGGACAGGGATTCCCTCCTAGGCTACACCTTC.